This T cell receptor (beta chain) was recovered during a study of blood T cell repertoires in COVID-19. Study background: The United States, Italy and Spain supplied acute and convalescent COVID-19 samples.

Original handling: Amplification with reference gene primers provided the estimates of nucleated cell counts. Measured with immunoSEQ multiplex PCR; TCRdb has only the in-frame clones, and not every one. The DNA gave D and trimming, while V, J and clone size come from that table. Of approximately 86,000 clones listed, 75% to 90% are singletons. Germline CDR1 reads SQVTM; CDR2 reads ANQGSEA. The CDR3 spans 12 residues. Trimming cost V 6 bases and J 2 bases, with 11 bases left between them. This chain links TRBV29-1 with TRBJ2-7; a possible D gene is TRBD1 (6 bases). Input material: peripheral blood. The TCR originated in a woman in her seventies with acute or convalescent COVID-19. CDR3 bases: TGCAGCGTCCAAGACAGGCCCTACGAGCAGTACTTC. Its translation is CSVQDRPYEQYF.